The T cell receptor beta chain under discussion was sequenced for a study of cytomegalovirus exposure and HLA in healthy donors. Study background: An analysis done earlier identified 120 million or so unique TCR beta sequences from about 179 million T cells.

With 60 Vbeta and 13 Jbeta primers, the PCR was carried out. Using immunoSEQ multiplex PCR, the repertoire was profiled, and TCRdb retains in-frame clones only, with some absent. This sample's clone table lists about 39,000 clones. The CDR3 totals 13 residues. Germline V lookup: CDR1 SQVTM, CDR2 ANQGSEA. Trimming removed 4 bases at V and 7 bases at J, with 11 bases between. The TCR sequence derives from a woman aged 25-40 years in good health and CMV-seropositive. The gene calls are TRBV29-1 and TRBJ1-6; D is uncertain. The specimen sequenced was PBMCs. In DNA, the CDR3 is TGCAGCGTTGCGGTGAGTTCAAATTCACCCCTCCACTTT. Translated, it gives CSVAVSSNSPLHF.